The TCR beta chain under discussion was sequenced for a study of blood T cell repertoires in COVID-19. Background on the study: Sample material is recorded as cDNA or gDNA derived from T cells, B-cell-depleted T cells, or PBMCs.

The CDR3 consists of 12 residues. The germline V gene has CDR1 MNHEY and CDR2 SVGAGI. V lost 2 bases, J lost 8 bases, and 9 bases lay in between. Clones were sequenced by immunoSEQ multiplex PCR, and TCRdb holds only the in-frame ones, with some missing. This table holds 110,000 or so clones, around 84% found once. The receptor was isolated from a middle-aged woman with acute or convalescent COVID-19. V usage is TRBV6-5 and J usage is TRBJ1-2; TRBD1 might be the D (5 bases). Sequencing was carried out using peripheral blood. The chain's CDR3 is CASSYSNRGYTF. The CDR3 nucleotides read TGTGCCAGCAGTTACAGCAACAGGGGCTACACCTTC.